The 26 T cell receptor beta chains listed next were all sequenced from one sample in a study of OX40 agonist ivuxolimab in advanced cancers. The protocol was immunoSEQ multiplex PCR, while the TCRdb copy is restricted to in-frame clones and leaves out a portion. The data show approximately 11,000 clones, less than 65% seen once. The material was CD4+ or CD8+ T cells sorted from blood, obtained in a trial of the OX40 agonist ivuxolimab. These receptors all stem from an adult with an advanced solid tumor such as melanoma, head and neck, liver or kidney cancer.

The chain links TRBV7-9 to TRBJ1-3; D uncertain. The V gene lost 6 bases and the J gene lost 0 bases, with 9 bases spanning the gap. This CDR3 contains 14 residues. Looked up from germline, CDR1 is SEHNR and CDR2 is FQNEAQ (reference sequence). Here the CDR3 DNA reads TGTGCCAGCAGGAAAGGAGTCTCTGGAAACACCATATATTTT. Residues: CASRKGVSGNTIYF.

The rearrangement uses TRBV18 and TRBJ2-7, with a weak D call TRBD1 (6 bases). This CDR3 region has 12 residues. The V end was cut by 6 bases, the J end by 2 bases, with 8 bases between. CDR1 and CDR2 (germline): KGHSH, LQKENI. CDR3 sequence reads: CASSDSAYEQYF. CDR3 sequence (DNA): TGTGCCAGCTCGGACAGCGCCTACGAGCAGTACTTC.

The rearrangement links TRBV28 to TRBJ1-5; the D gene is possibly TRBD1 (5 bases). Deletions cut 4 bases from V and 0 bases from J, with 13 bases between. This CDR3 region has 16 residues. CDR1 and CDR2 (germline): MDHEN, SYDVKM. The chain's CDR3 is CASSSPWGFSNQPQHF. CDR3 coding DNA: TGTGCCAGCAGTTCGCCTTGGGGGTTTAGCAATCAGCCCCAGCATTTT.

The chain recombines TRBV11-2 with TRBJ2-5, with 8 bases fitting TRBD1. The J call may be in error: the DNA end matches TRBJ2-7 better. This CDR3 has 15 amino acids. CDR1 is SGHAT, CDR2 FQNNGV, per germline. The DNA of the CDR3 is TGTGCCAGCAGCTTACGACAGGGGAGAACCTACGAGCAGTACTTC. Its protein is CASSLRQGRTYEQYF.

This clone is categorized as medium-sized. V gene TRBV7-2 combines with J gene TRBJ2-2, with a weak D call TRBD2 (5 bases). With 6 bases removed from V and 1 base from J, the gap between germline ends came to 6 bases. CDR1 and CDR2 from the germline V gene are SGHTA and FQGNSA. CDR3 length: 13 amino acids. CDR3 in amino acids: CASRLGNTGELFF. The CDR3 DNA is TGTGCCAGCAGACTAGGGAACACCGGGGAGCTGTTTTTT.

A word on this clone: Other DNA sequences from this sample encode an identical CDR3 as well. The chain links TRBV6-5 to TRBJ1-1; no clear D gene. This CDR3 is built from 14 residues. CDR1 and CDR2 from the germline V gene are MNHEY and SVGAGI. V was clipped by 6 bases and J by 5 bases, with 16 bases between them. In DNA form, the CDR3 reads TGTGCCAGCAGCCAGGCGGGGAGGAATACTGAAGCTTTCTTT. It encodes CASSQAGRNTEAFF.

V usage is TRBV21-1 and J usage is TRBJ2-1; TRBD2 is taken as the D call from the table, unchecked against the DNA. TRBV21-1 is a pseudogene locus. There are 19 residues in the CDR3. Here the CDR3 DNA reads TGTGCCAGCAGCCAATGGGCTAGCGGGAGGCCCTCGGCCTACAATGAGCAGTTCTTC. It encodes CASSQWASGRPSAYNEQFF.

This clone was detected only a few times. This chain links TRBV4-1 with TRBJ1-3; the D gene is possibly TRBD1 (5 bases). Trimming took off 1 base at V and 2 bases at J, with 9 bases between the two ends. Germline loops: CDR1 MGHRA, CDR2 YSYEKL. CDR3 length: 15 residues. The CDR3 DNA follows: TGCGCCAGCAGCCAAGCAGCGGGGGCTGGAAACACCATATATTTT. Its translation: CASSQAAGAGNTIYF.

The gene calls are TRBV11-2 and TRBJ1-1, with D possibly TRBD1 on 6 matching bases. Trimming removed 4 bases at V and 7 bases at J, with 13 bases between. Germline assignment: CDR1 SGHAT and CDR2 FQNNGV. This CDR3 comprises 13 residues. CDR3 in amino acids: CASSSVDSREAFF. The CDR3 DNA follows: TGTGCCAGCAGCTCAGTGGACAGTCGTGAAGCTTTCTTT.

The chain is built from TRBV19 and TRBJ2-2; 9 nucleotides align to TRBD2. The CDR3 covers 19 residues. Germline V CDR1 and CDR2: LNHDA, SQIVND (reference sequence). V gave up 2 bases and J gave up 1 base; unmatched junction bases: 11. CDR3 amino acids: CASSIFGLAGTLNTGELFF. CDR3 bases: TGTGCCAGTAGTATATTCGGGCTAGCGGGGACTTTGAACACCGGGGAGCTGTTTTTT.

This clone was observed a handful of times. The CDR3, as DNA: TGCGCCAGCAGCCCCACTACGGTCGCGCAGTATTTT. It specifies CASSPTTVAQYF. The chain is built from TRBV4-1 and TRBJ2-3; D is uncertain. Germline CDR1 and CDR2: MGHRA and YSYEKL. V shed 4 bases and J shed 10 bases, with 12 bases lying between them. This CDR3 has 12 amino acids.

Comments on this clone: A read error is likely here: a far larger clone is one base away. The rearrangement joins TRBV11-2 to TRBJ2-7; D perhaps matches TRBD1 (5 bases). This CDR3 is built from 13 residues. CDR1 and CDR2 (germline): SGHAT, FQNNGV. Trimming stripped 5 bases from V and 5 bases from J, with 13 bases between. This CDR3 is CASSQDTGNEQYF. CDR3 DNA: TGTGCCAGCAGCCAAGATACAGGCAACGAGCAGTACTTC. The complete variable domain, with remaining parts taken from reference TRBV11-2 and TRBJ2-7, reads EAGVAQSPRYKIIEKRQSVAFWCNPISGHATLYWYQQILGQGPKLLIQFQNNGVVDDSQLPKDRFSAERLKGVDSTLKIQPAKLEDSAVYLCASSQDTGNEQYFGPGTRLTVT.

The table lists this clone with a few counts. The V gene is TRBV11-2, the J gene TRBJ1-1; 10 bases line up with TRBD1. The CDR3 is 15 residues long. The germline V gene encodes CDR1 SGHAT and CDR2 FQNNGV. Unmatched junction bases numbered 6, after V lost 8 bases and J lost 0 bases. Here the CDR3 reads CASGDRGLMNTEAFF. CDR3 DNA sequence: TGTGCCAGCGGGGACAGGGGATTAATGAACACTGAAGCTTTCTTT.

CDR3 amino acids: CASSLRLAGEGATDTQYF. Written as DNA, the CDR3 is TGTGCCAGCAGCCTACGACTAGCGGGAGAGGGGGCCACAGATACGCAGTATTTT. The V call is TRBV7-8, the J call TRBJ2-3; 12 bases are a match to TRBD2. Germline V lookup: CDR1 SGHVS, CDR2 FQNEAQ. After removal of 5 bases from V and 2 bases from J, the junction contained 11 bases not matched to a gene. CDR3 size: 18 residues.

The table lists this clone with a count of one. The chain joins TRBV5-1 to TRBJ1-2; 9 bases line up with TRBD1. The germline gives CDR1 SGHRS, CDR2 YFSETQ. V dropped 4 bases and J dropped 4; count of bases not matched to a gene: 5. The CDR3 extends over 14 amino acids. Written as DNA, the CDR3 is TGCGCCAGCAGCACAACAGGGGGCGGCTATGGCTACACCTTC. It codes for CASSTTGGGYGYTF.

This clone was observed a few times. V and J are TRBV28 and TRBJ1-3; unclear D gene. The V end was cut by 7 bases, the J end by 4 bases, with 11 bases between. CDR3 size: 13 residues. CDR1 and CDR2 from the germline V gene are MDHEN and SYDVKM. The CDR3 region has the DNA TGTGCCAGCACTGAGGTTTCGGGAAACACCATATATTTT. This sequence encodes CASTEVSGNTIYF.

V is TRBV15 and J is TRBJ1-5, with 8 bases that match TRBD1. V gave up 6 bases and J gave up 2 bases; unmatched junction bases: 12. Per the germline V gene, CDR1 is LNHNV and CDR2 is YYDKDF (reference sequence). This CDR3 region has 17 residues. DNA for the CDR3: TGTGCCACCAGTCCCGGGACAGGTGAGGCTCGCAATCAGCCCCAGCATTTT. Translating it yields CATSPGTGEARNQPQHF. Complete variable domain (other parts from reference TRBV15 and TRBJ1-5): DAMVIQNPRYQVTQFGKPVTLSCSQTLNHNVMYWYQQKSSQAPKLLFHYYDKDFNNEADTPDNFQSRRPNTSFCFLDIRSPGLGDTAMYLCATSPGTGEARNQPQHFGDGTRLSIL.

This rearrangement joins TRBV7-9 to TRBJ2-1; TRBD2 agrees at 9 bases. There are 14 residues in the CDR3. Germline V gene data show CDR1 as SEHNR and CDR2 as FQNEAQ (reference sequence). The V segment lost 1 base and the J segment 10 bases; nucleotides outside the gene matches: 5. The CDR3 nucleotides read TGTGCCAGCAGCTTAGGAGGTCTAGCGGGGGAGCAGTTCTTC. Amino acids: CASSLGGLAGEQFF. Together with reference TRBV7-9 and TRBJ2-1, the CDR3 gives the full variable domain: DTGVSQNPRHKITKRGQNVTFRCDPISEHNRLYWYRQTLGQGPEFLTYFQNEAQLEKSRLLSDRFSAERPKGSFSTLEIQRTEQGDSAMYLCASSLGGLAGEQFFGPGTRLTVL.

This chain joins TRBV9 and TRBJ1-1, with 7 bases matching TRBD1. In germline, CDR1 is SGDLS, CDR2 YYNGEE. V gave up 0 bases and J gave up 8 bases; unmatched junction bases: 4. The CDR3 covers 13 residues. Here the CDR3 reads CASSVAEGAEAFF. The CDR3, as DNA: TGTGCCAGCAGCGTAGCGGAGGGGGCCGAAGCTTTCTTT.

The chain combines TRBV6-4 with TRBJ2-3; 10 bases align to TRBD2. The germline V gene encodes CDR1 MRHNA and CDR2 SNTAGT. With V trimmed by 5 bases and J by 2 bases, 4 bases remained unmatched. The CDR3 covers 15 residues. The CDR3 region is CASSLAGEATDTQYF. Here the CDR3 DNA reads TGTGCCAGCAGTCTAGCGGGAGAGGCCACAGATACGCAGTATTTT.

V usage is TRBV7-9 and J usage is TRBJ1-3; 7 bases map to TRBD1. The CDR3 contains 15 residues. The ends lost 5 bases at V and 6 bases at J; junction bases unmatched: 10. Germline V gives CDR1 SEHNR, CDR2 FQNEAQ (reference sequence). The DNA of the CDR3 is TGTGCCAGCAGCCCAAGACGGGACAGAAAAAACACCATATATTTT. Translated: CASSPRRDRKNTIYF.

The chain has TRBV9 and TRBJ2-3; 15 positions agree with TRBD2. CDR3 length: 15 residues. Losses at the gene ends were 4 bases for V and 8 bases for J; bases not matched to a gene: 5. The germline V gene encodes CDR1 SGDLS and CDR2 YYNGEE. The CDR3 protein is CASSPGLAGGGTQYF. CDR3 DNA: TGTGCCAGCAGCCCGGGACTAGCGGGAGGCGGTACGCAGTATTTT.

This clone was found once. The V call is TRBV7-9, the J call TRBJ1-1; a weak D match, TRBD1 (5 bases). The CDR3 length is 14 residues. CDR1 and CDR2 from the germline V gene are SEHNR and FQNEAQ (reference sequence). The germline V and J ends were trimmed by 8 bases and 1 base, with 14 bases remaining between them. The CDR3 protein is CASRDALGNTEAFF. The CDR3 coding sequence is TGTGCCAGCCGGGACGCTCTTGGGAACACTGAAGCTTTCTTT.

Comments on this clone: The identical CDR3 is also encoded by other nucleotide sequences in the sample. V is TRBV29-1 and J is TRBJ2-7, with 8 bases identical to TRBD1. This CDR3 contains 12 residues. V was pared by 4 bases and J by 2 bases, with 1 base of the junction left unmatched. Germline CDR1 reads SQVTM; CDR2 reads ANQGSEA. DNA for the CDR3: TGCAGCGTTGGGACAGGGACCTACGAGCAGTACTTC. This gives the protein CSVGTGTYEQYF.

The genes are TRBV7-9 and TRBJ2-1; TRBD1 is a possible D gene (6 bases). Germline V gene data show CDR1 as SEHNR and CDR2 as FQNEAQ (reference sequence). V was pared by 5 bases and J by 1 base, with 9 bases between. The CDR3 consists of 14 residues. Here the CDR3 DNA reads TGTGCCAGCAGCCCACAGGGTTCCTACAATGAGCAGTTCTTC. This gives the protein CASSPQGSYNEQFF.

V usage is TRBV7-9 and J usage is TRBJ2-1, with TRBD2 as a possible D gene (5 bases). Trimming shortened V by 5 bases and J by 9 bases, and 8 bases separated the two germline ends. Per germline, CDR1 SEHNR and CDR2 FQNEAQ (reference sequence). The CDR3 spans 11 residues. CDR3 in amino acids: CASSDEGEQFF. CDR3 bases: TGTGCCAGCAGCGATGAGGGTGAGCAGTTCTTC.